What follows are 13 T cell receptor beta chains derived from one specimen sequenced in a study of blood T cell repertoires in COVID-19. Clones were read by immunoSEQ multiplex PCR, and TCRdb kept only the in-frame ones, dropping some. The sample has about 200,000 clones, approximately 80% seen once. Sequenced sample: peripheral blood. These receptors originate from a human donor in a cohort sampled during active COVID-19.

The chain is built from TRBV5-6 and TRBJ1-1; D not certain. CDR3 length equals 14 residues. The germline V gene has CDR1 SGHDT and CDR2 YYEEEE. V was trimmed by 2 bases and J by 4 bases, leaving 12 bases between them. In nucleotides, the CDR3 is TGTGCCAGCAGCTTACCAGGCGTCGCCACTGAAGCTTTCTTT. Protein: CASSLPGVATEAFF.

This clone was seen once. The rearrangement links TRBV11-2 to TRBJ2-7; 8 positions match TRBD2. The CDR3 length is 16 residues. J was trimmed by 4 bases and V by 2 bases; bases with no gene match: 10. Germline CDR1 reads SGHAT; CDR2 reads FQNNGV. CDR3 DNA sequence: TGTGCCAGCAGCTTATCTCCTCGCGGGAGGTTATACGAGCAGTACTTC. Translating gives CASSLSPRGRLYEQYF.

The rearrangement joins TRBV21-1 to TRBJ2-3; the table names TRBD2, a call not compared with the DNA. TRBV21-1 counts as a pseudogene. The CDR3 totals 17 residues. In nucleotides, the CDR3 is TGTGCCAGCAGCACCCAAGGATGGGCTAGCGGGATGAGGCCGCAGTATTTT. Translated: CASSTQGWASGMRPQYF.

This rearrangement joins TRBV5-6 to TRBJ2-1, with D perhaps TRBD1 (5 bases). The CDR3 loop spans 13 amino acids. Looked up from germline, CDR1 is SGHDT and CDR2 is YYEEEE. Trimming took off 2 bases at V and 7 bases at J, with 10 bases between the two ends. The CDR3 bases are TGTGCCAGCAGCTTCAGGGTAGGGAATGAGCAGTTCTTC. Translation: CASSFRVGNEQFF.

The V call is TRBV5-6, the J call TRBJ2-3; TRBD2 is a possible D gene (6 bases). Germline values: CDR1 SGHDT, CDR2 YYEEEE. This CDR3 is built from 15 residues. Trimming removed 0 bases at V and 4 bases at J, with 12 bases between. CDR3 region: CASSLGFGGSDTQYF. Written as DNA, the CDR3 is TGTGCCAGCAGCTTGGGGTTCGGAGGGTCAGATACGCAGTATTTT. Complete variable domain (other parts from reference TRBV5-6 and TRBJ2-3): DAGVTQSPTHLIKTRGQQVTLRCSPKSGHDTVSWYQQALGQGPQFIFQYYEEEERQRGNFPDRFSGHQFPNYSSELNVNALLLGDSALYLCASSLGFGGSDTQYFGPGTRLTVL.

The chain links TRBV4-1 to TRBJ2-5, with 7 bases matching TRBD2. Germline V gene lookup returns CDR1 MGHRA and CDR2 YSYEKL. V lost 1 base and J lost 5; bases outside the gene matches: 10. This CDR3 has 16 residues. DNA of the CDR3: TGCGCCAGCAGCCAAGGTGTGCAGGGAGGGCAGGAGACCCAGTACTTC. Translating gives CASSQGVQGGQETQYF.

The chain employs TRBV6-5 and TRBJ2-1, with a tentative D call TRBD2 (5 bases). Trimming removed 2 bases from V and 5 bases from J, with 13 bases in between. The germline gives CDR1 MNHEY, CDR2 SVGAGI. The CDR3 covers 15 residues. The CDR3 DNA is TGTGCCAGCAGTTACCGACGTCGGGGTGACAATGAGCAGTTCTTC. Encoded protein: CASSYRRRGDNEQFF.

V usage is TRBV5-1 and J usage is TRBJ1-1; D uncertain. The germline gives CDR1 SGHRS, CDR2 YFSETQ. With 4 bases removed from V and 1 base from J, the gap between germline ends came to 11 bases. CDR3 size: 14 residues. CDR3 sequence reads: CASSPLGENTEAFF. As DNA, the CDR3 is TGCGCCAGCAGCCCGCTCGGGGAGAACACTGAAGCTTTCTTT.

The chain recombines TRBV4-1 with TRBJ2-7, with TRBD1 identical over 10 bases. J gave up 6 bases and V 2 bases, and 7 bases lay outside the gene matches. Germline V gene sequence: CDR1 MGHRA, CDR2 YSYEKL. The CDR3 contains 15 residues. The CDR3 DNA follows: TGCGCCAGCAGCCAACCGGGACAGGGGAATGGCGAGCAGTACTTC. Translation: CASSQPGQGNGEQYF.

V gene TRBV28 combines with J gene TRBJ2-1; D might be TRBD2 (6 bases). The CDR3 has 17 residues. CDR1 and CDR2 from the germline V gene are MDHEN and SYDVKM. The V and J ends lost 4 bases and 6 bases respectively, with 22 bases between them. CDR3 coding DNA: TGTGCCAGCAGTTCATCGGCCGGGAGAAACTCCCGCAATGAGCAGTTCTTC. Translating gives CASSSSAGRNSRNEQFF.

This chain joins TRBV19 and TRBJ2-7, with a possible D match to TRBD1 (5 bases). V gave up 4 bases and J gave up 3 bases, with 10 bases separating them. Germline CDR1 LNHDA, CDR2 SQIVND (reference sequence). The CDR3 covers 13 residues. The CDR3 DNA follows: TGTGCCAGTAGTAGGAGAGACAGCTACGAGCAGTACTTC. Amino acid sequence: CASSRRDSYEQYF.

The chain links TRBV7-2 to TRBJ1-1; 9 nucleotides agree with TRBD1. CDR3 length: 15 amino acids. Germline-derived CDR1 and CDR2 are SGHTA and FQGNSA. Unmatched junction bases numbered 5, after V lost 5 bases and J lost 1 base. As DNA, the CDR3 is TGTGCCAGCAGCCTAACGGGACAGGGGAACACTGAAGCTTTCTTT. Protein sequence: CASSLTGQGNTEAFF.

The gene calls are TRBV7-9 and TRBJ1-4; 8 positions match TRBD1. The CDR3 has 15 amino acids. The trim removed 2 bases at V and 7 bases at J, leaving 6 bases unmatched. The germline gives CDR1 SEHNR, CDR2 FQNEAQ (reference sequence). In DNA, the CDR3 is TGTGCCAGCAGCTTACAGGCAGGGGGCAGTGAAAAACTGTTTTTT. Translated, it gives CASSLQAGGSEKLFF.